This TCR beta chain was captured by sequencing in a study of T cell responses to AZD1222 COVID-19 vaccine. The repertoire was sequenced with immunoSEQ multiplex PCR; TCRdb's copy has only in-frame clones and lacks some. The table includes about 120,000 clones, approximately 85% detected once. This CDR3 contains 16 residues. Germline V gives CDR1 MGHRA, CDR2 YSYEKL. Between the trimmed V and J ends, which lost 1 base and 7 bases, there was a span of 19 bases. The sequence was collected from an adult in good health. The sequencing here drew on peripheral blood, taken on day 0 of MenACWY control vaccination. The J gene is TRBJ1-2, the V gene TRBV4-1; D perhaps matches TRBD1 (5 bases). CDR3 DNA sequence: TGCGCCAGCAGCCAAGCCTGGGACTGGGAGCGGGCTGGCTACACCTTC. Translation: CASSQAWDWERAGYTF.